The rows below give T cell receptor beta chains drawn from one sample of a study of cytomegalovirus exposure and HLA in healthy donors. Repertoires were generated with immunoSEQ multiplex PCR, while TCRdb's copy carries only in-frame clones and drops some. The sample contains some 160,000 clones, 65% to 85% of which appear only once. The sequenced sample was PBMCs. These receptors all stem from a middle-aged woman in good health and CMV-seropositive. The CDR3 runs from the conserved cysteine through the conserved F or W. Each record gives: clone size, J gene, D gene, V gene, CDR3 length, CDR3 protein, CDR3 DNA. The D gene is left open where the match is weak. Expanded clones get a size class; other rows say once, few or many, or leave the size out.

>few|TRBJ1-2|.|TRBV11-1|13
CASSVNSGGGYTF
TGTGCCAGCAGCGTAAATAGCGGCGGTGGCTACACCTTC
>.|TRBJ1-1|TRBD1|TRBV6-5|12
CASTRTGTEAFF
TGTGCCAGCACCCGGACAGGGACTGAAGCTTTCTTT
>.|TRBJ2-1|TRBD2|TRBV7-9|16
CASSSPVTSGKNEQFF
TGTGCCAGCAGCTCCCCCGTGACTAGCGGAAAGAATGAGCAGTTCTTC
>.|TRBJ2-6|.|TRBV6-4|14
CASSDSSGANGLTF
TGTGCCAGCAGTGACAGCTCTGGGGCCAACGGCCTGACTTTC
>.|TRBJ1-1|TRBD1|TRBV18|14
CASSPPGQGALAFF
TGTGCCAGCTCACCACCGGGACAGGGGGCGTTAGCTTTCTTT
>once|TRBJ1-2|TRBD1|TRBV30|15
CAWTAGTAANYGYTF
TGTGCCTGGACCGCCGGGACAGCCGCTAACTATGGCTACACCTTC
>once|TRBJ2-3|TRBD2|TRBV5-1|18
CASSLALAGGSSTDTQYF
TGCGCCAGCAGCTTGGCACTAGCGGGGGGTTCTAGCACAGATACGCAGTATTTT
>once|TRBJ2-1|.|TRBV6-6|14
CASINSNGNNEQFF
TGTGCCAGCATTAACTCAAACGGGAACAATGAGCAGTTCTTC
>.|TRBJ1-2|TRBD1|TRBV5-1|15
CASSGGQATNYGYTF
TGCGCCAGCAGCGGGGGACAGGCAACTAACTATGGCTACACCTTC
>few|TRBJ1-2|TRBD1|TRBV7-8|19
CASSLAIGRGQLSTNGYTF
TGTGCCAGCAGCTTAGCCATTGGCAGGGGGCAGTTATCAACAAATGGCTACACCTTC
>.|TRBJ1-2|.|TRBV9|14
CASSGISGNYGYTF
TGTGCCAGCAGCGGAATTTCCGGGAACTATGGCTACACCTTC
>.|TRBJ1-1|.|TRBV30|14
CAWSVAGWGTEAFF
TGTGCCTGGAGTGTCGCGGGGTGGGGTACTGAAGCTTTCTTT
>.|TRBJ1-5|.|TRBV18|13
CASSTEGTQPQHF
TGTGCCAGCTCAACGGAGGGGACTCAGCCCCAGCATTTT
>few|TRBJ2-7|.|TRBV28|15
CASSSPRGVEGEQYF
TGTGCCAGCAGTTCCCCCCGCGGGGTAGAGGGCGAGCAGTACTTC
>.|TRBJ2-4|TRBD2|TRBV5-4|14
CASSSTGGENSQYF
TGTGCCAGCAGTAGCACGGGGGGGGAAAACAGTCAGTACTTC
>.|TRBJ1-1|.|TRBV6-5|12
CASSFRNTEAFF
TGTGCCAGCAGTTTTAGGAACACTGAAGCTTTCTTT
>.|TRBJ2-7|TRBD2|TRBV5-1|16
CASSAGLAGGNYEQYF
TGCGCCAGCAGCGCCGGACTAGCGGGGGGGAATTACGAGCAGTACTTC
>.|TRBJ1-5|.|TRBV2|13
CASSWGGGQPQHF
TGTGCCAGCAGCTGGGGAGGGGGTCAGCCCCAGCATTTT
>.|TRBJ2-5|TRBD2|TRBV2|12
CASDGGSETQYF
TGTGCCTCAGACGGGGGGAGCGAGACCCAGTACTTC
>.|TRBJ1-6|TRBD1|TRBV27|15
CASSSTGERDSPLHF
TGTGCCAGCAGTTCAACAGGGGAGAGGGATTCACCCCTCCACTTT
>.|TRBJ2-3|.|TRBV10-3|14
CAIRDSLFTDTQYF
TGTGCCATCAGGGACTCTCTGTTCACAGATACGCAGTATTTT
>.|TRBJ1-1|TRBD1|TRBV5-1|15
CASSQRQGMNTEAFF
TGCGCCAGCAGCCAACGACAGGGCATGAACACTGAAGCTTTCTTT
>once|TRBJ1-6|TRBD1|TRBV7-9|14
CASSLATGYSPLHF
TGTGCCAGCAGCTTAGCGACAGGGTATTCACCCCTCCACTTT
>once|TRBJ1-2|.|TRBV5-4|15
CASSLGRATNYGYTF
TGTGCCAGCAGCTTGGGGAGGGCAACTAACTATGGCTACACCTTC
>.|TRBJ1-2|.|TRBV30|14
CAWSLPSLGQGYTF
TGTGCCTGGAGTCTACCATCGCTAGGCCAAGGCTACACCTTC
>.|TRBJ2-5|TRBD2|TRBV28|19
CASSLDRGLGLAGQETQYF
TGTGCCAGCAGCCTCGACAGGGGACTGGGACTAGCGGGGCAAGAGACCCAGTACTTC
>.|TRBJ1-6|.|TRBV10-3|13
CAISREDNSPLHF
TGTGCCATCAGTAGGGAGGATAATTCACCCCTCCACTTT